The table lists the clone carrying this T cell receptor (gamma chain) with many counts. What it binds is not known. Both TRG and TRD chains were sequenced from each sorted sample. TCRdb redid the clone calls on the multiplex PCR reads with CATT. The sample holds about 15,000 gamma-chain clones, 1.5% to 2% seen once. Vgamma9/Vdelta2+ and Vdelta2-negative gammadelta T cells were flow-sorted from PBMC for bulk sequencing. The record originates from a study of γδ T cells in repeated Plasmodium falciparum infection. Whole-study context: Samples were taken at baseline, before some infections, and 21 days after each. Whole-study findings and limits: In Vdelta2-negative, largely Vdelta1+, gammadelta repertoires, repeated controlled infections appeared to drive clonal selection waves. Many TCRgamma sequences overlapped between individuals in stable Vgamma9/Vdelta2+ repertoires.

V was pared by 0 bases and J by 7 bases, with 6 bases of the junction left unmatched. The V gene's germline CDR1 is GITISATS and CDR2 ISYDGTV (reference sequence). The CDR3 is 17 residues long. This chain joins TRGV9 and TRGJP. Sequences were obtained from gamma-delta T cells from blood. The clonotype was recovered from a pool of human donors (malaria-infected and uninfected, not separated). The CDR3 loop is CALWEVFGELGKKIKVF. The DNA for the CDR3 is TGTGCCTTGTGGGAGGTGTTTGGGGAGTTGGGCAAAAAAATCAAGGTATTT.